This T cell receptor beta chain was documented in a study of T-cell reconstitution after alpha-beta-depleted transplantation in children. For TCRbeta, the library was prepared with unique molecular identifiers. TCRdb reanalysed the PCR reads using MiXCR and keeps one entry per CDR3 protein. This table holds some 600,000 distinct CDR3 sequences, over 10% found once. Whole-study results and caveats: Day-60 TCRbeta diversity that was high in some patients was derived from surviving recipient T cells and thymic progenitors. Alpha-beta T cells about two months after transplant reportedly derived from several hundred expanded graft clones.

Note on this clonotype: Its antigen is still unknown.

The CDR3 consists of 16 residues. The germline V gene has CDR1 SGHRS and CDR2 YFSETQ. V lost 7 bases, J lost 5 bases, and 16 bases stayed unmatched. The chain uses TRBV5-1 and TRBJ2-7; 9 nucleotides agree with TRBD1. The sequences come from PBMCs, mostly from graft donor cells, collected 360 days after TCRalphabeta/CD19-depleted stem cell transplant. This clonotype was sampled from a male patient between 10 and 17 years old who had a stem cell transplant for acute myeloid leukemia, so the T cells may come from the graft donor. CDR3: CASGPYAGTGPDEQYF. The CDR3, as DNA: TGCGCCAGCGGCCCTTACGCCGGGACAGGGCCCGACGAGCAGTACTTC.